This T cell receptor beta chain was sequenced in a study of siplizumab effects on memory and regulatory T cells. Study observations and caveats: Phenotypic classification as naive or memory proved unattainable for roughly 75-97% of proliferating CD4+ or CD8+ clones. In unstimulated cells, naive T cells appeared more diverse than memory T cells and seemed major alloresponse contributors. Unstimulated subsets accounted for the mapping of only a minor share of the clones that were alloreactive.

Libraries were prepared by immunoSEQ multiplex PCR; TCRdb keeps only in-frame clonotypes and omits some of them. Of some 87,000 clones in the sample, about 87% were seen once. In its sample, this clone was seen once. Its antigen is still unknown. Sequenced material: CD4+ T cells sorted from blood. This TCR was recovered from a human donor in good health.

The CDR3 is CASSSGTGNQPQHF. CDR3 bases: TGTGCCAGCAGTTCCGGGACAGGGAATCAGCCCCAGCATTTT. The chain links TRBV6-5 to TRBJ1-5; 9 bases are shared with TRBD1. The V segment lost 4 bases and the J segment 4 bases; nucleotides outside the gene matches: 2. This CDR3 is 14 amino acids long. Germline V CDR1 and CDR2: MNHEY, SVGAGI.